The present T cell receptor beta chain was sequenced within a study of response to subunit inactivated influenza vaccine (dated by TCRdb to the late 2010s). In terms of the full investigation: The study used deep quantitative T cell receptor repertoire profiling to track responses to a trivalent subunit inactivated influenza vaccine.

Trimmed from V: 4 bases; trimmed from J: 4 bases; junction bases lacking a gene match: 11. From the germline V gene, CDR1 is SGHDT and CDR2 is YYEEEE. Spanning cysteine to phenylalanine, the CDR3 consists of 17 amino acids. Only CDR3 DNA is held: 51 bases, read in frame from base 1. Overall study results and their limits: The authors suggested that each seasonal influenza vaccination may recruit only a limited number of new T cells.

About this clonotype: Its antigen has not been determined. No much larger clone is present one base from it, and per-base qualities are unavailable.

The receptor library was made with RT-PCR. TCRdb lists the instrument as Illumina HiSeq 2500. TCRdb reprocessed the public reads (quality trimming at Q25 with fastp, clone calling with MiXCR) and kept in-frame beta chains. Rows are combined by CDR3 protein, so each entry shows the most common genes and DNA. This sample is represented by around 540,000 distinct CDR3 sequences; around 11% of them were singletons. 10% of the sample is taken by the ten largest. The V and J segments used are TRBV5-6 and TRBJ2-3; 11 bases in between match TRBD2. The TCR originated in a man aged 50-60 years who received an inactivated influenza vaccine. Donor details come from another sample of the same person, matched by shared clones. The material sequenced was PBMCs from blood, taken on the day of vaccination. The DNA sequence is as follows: TGTGCCAGCAGCAAGCTGACTAGCGGGACGGCGGCAGATACGCAGTATTTT. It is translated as CASSKLTSGTAADTQYF.